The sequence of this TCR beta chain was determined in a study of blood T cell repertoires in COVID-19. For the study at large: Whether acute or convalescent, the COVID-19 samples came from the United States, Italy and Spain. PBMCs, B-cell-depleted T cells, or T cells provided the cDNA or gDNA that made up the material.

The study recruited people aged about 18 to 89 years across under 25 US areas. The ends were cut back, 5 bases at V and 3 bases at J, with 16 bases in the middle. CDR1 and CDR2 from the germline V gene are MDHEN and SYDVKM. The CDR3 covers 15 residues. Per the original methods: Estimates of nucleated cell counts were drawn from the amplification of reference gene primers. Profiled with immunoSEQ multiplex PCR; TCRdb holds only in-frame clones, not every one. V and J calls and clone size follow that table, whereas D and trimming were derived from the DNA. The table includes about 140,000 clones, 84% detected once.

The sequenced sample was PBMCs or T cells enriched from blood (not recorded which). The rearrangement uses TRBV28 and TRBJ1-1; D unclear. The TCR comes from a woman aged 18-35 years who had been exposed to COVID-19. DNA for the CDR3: TGTGCCAGCAGTCACTCACCCCCCCAGGACACTGAAGCTTTCTTT. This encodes CASSHSPPQDTEAFF.